A single sample gave rise to the 9 T cell receptor beta chains below, sequenced in a study of a mutant IDH1 vaccine in newly diagnosed glioma. Time point defined: week 5, during vaccination. The investigators gave 300 ug of mutant IDH1 20-mer peptide in each vaccine dose, together with topical imiquimod. Repertoires were generated with immunoSEQ multiplex PCR, while TCRdb's copy carries only in-frame clones and drops some. The sample has 35,000 to 45,000 clones; 91% are singletons. Their specific antigens are unknown. The sequencing here drew on PBMCs, taken from a glioma patient whose treatment included an IDH1 peptide vaccine. The receptors derive from a man in his fifties with glioma.

The gene calls are TRBV2 and TRBJ1-5; D is uncertain. CDR3 length: 16 amino acids. V shed 6 bases and J shed 2 bases, with 17 bases lying between them. Germline V lookup: CDR1 SNHLY, CDR2 FYNNEI. In DNA form, the CDR3 reads TGTGCCAGCAGCGTTGGGCGCGCCAACCGCAATCAGCCCCAGCATTTT. Translation gives CASSVGRANRNQPQHF.

The chain joins TRBV9 to TRBJ2-1, with D perhaps matching TRBD2 (6 bases). This CDR3 spans 16 amino acids. V dropped 3 bases and J dropped 0 bases, with 13 bases sitting between them. The germline gives CDR1 SGDLS, CDR2 YYNGEE. The CDR3 nucleotides are TGTGCCAGCAGCGCCCTAAGGGAGGCCTCCTACAATGAGCAGTTCTTC. Encoded protein: CASSALREASYNEQFF.

The V and J genes are TRBV28 and TRBJ1-4, with a tentative D call TRBD1 (5 bases). Per the germline V gene, CDR1 is MDHEN and CDR2 is SYDVKM. The CDR3 is 14 amino acids. The germline V and J ends were trimmed by 3 bases and 3 bases, with 8 bases remaining between them. CDR3 DNA sequence: TGTGCCAGCAGTTTGGGACGTTCTAATGAAAAACTGTTTTTT. As protein: CASSLGRSNEKLFF.

The chain carries TRBV29-1 and TRBJ1-2; tentatively, D is TRBD1 (6 bases). The V end was cut by 6 bases, the J end by 5 bases, with 25 bases between. The CDR3 has 16 residues. Germline loops: CDR1 SQVTM, CDR2 ANQGSEA. CDR3 loop: CSVVEGAGVLAYGYTF. CDR3 DNA: TGCAGCGTAGTCGAAGGTGCAGGGGTCTTAGCTTATGGCTACACCTTC.

CDR3 region: CASSWASGSHNEQFF. The CDR3 coding sequence is TGTGCCAGCAGCTGGGCTAGCGGGAGTCACAATGAGCAGTTCTTC. The rearrangement uses TRBV7-9 and TRBJ2-1; 10 bases are shared with TRBD2. The V gene end was trimmed by 4 bases and the J gene end by 5 bases; junction bases not matched to a gene: 5. The germline V gene encodes CDR1 SEHNR and CDR2 FQNEAQ (reference sequence). The CDR3 runs to 15 residues. Full variable domain (missing parts from reference TRBV7-9 and TRBJ2-1): DTGVSQNPRHKITKRGQNVTFRCDPISEHNRLYWYRQTLGQGPEFLTYFQNEAQLEKSRLLSDRFSAERPKGSFSTLEIQRTEQGDSAMYLCASSWASGSHNEQFFGPGTRLTVL.

This clone was recorded a few times. The chain recombines TRBV28 with TRBJ1-2; a possible D gene is TRBD1 (6 bases). There are 12 residues in the CDR3. The V gene's germline CDR1 is MDHEN and CDR2 SYDVKM. V dropped 6 bases and J dropped 8 bases, with 13 bases sitting between them. CDR3 nucleotide sequence: TGTGCCAGCAGAACAGGGTCGCGAGGCTACACCTTC. Translating gives CASRTGSRGYTF.

The rearrangement uses TRBV15 and TRBJ2-3; D gene ambiguous. V dropped 11 bases and J dropped 5 bases, with 17 bases sitting between them. Germline values: CDR1 LNHNV, CDR2 YYDKDF (reference sequence). The length of the CDR3 is 13 residues. The CDR3 DNA reads TGTGCCTCTGCAGTGATGCACAAAGATACGCAGTATTTT. This gives the protein CASAVMHKDTQYF.

This chain uses TRBV7-9 with TRBJ1-5; D call uncertain. Germline CDR1 SEHNR, CDR2 FQNEAQ (reference sequence). V lost 0 bases to trimming and J lost 6 bases, with 6 bases between them. The CDR3 is 13 amino acids. The CDR3 loop reads CASSLAAAQPQHF. The CDR3 coding sequence is TGTGCCAGCAGCTTAGCGGCGGCTCAGCCCCAGCATTTT.

The chain has TRBV19 and TRBJ2-7; D is possibly TRBD1 (5 bases). Trimming shortened V by 2 bases and J by 0 bases, and 14 bases separated the two germline ends. CDR3 length equals 16 residues. The germline CDR1 and CDR2 sequences are LNHDA and SQIVND (reference sequence). CDR3 sequence reads: CASSIRSGSNSYEQYF. CDR3 DNA sequence: TGTGCCAGTAGTATACGGTCAGGGTCAAACTCCTACGAGCAGTACTTC.